These 22 T cell receptor beta chains were sequenced from one sample in a study of CD8+CD57+ T cells in acquired aplastic anemia. All patients picked for sequencing had shown, by flow cytometry, an expansion of CD8+CD57+ cells. Investigators profiled TCR beta VDJ and CDR3 from genomic DNA template. MiXCR was run by TCRdb on the reads, yielding one entry per CDR3 protein. The sample has about 160,000 distinct CDR3 sequences, around half seen once. Sequenced sample: sorted CD4+, CD8+, or CD8+CD57+ T cells (not recorded which) from PBMCs. These receptors originate from a human donor with aplastic anemia.

V is TRBV15 and J is TRBJ2-6; the D gene is possibly TRBD2 (5 bases). Trimming cost V 5 bases and J 0 bases, with 14 bases left between them. Looked up from germline, CDR1 is LNHNV and CDR2 is YYDKDF (reference sequence). The CDR3 sequence is 17 residues long. The CDR3 loop is CATSAGRRSSGANVLTF. CDR3 in DNA: TGTGCCACCAGCGCCGGGCGGAGGAGCTCTGGGGCCAACGTCCTGACTTTC.

This chain connects TRBV10-2 to TRBJ2-2, with D unclear. V dropped 4 bases and J dropped 0 bases, with 3 bases sitting between them. Germline lookup yields CDR1 WSHSY and CDR2 SAAADI. The CDR3 runs to 13 residues. The chain's CDR3 is CASSVPNTGELFF. The CDR3 region has the DNA TGCGCCAGCAGTGTCCCGAACACCGGGGAGCTGTTTTTT.

The CDR3 DNA reads as TGCTGTCCGGGACAGGGATATGGCTACACCTTC. As protein: CCPGQGYGYTF. V usage is TRBV20-1 and J usage is TRBJ1-2; 9 positions match TRBD1. The CDR3 extends over 11 amino acids. From germline, CDR1 is DFQATT and CDR2 SNEGSKA (reference sequence).

This clonotype was counted ten times or more. The rearrangement joins TRBV20-1 to TRBJ1-2, with D perhaps TRBD1 (6 bases). The V gene's germline CDR1 is DFQATT and CDR2 SNEGSKA (reference sequence). The CDR3 is 14 residues long. Trimming shortened V by 4 bases and J by 3 bases, and 15 bases separated the two germline ends. CDR3 in DNA: TGCAGTGCTATCACAGGGAGAGGCTACTATGGCTACACCTTC. Residues: CSAITGRGYYGYTF.

The rearrangement uses TRBV3-1 and TRBJ1-4; TRBD1 aligns across 9 bases. The V gene end was trimmed by 4 bases and the J gene end by 0 bases; junction bases not matched to a gene: 6. The length of the CDR3 is 17 residues. Germline V gives CDR1 LGHDT, CDR2 YNNKEL (reference sequence). The CDR3 loop reads CASSRGTGSSTNEKLFF. In nucleotides, the CDR3 is TGTGCCAGCAGCCGAGGGACAGGGAGTTCAACTAATGAAAAACTGTTTTTT.

The chain uses TRBV10-3 and TRBJ2-3, with 16 bases aligning to TRBD2. The CDR3 runs to 19 residues. The J segment lost 7 bases and the V segment lost 4 bases, leaving 14 bases of the junction unmatched. The V gene's germline CDR1 is ENHRY and CDR2 SYGVKD. The CDR3 region is CAISGVPGLAGGLANTQYF. In DNA, the CDR3 is TGTGCCATCAGTGGGGTCCCGGGACTAGCGGGGGGGCTGGCGAATACGCAGTATTTT.

The chain is built from TRBV20-1 and TRBJ1-2; D may be TRBD1 (6 bases). V shed 4 bases and J shed 1 base, with 7 bases lying between them. Germline V gene lookup returns CDR1 DFQATT and CDR2 SNEGSKA (reference sequence). The CDR3 extends over 12 amino acids. The CDR3, as DNA: TGCAGTGCTAAACAGGGTAACTATGGCTACACCTTC. Residues: CSAKQGNYGYTF.

The V gene is TRBV9, the J gene TRBJ2-2; 12 bases fit TRBD1. The ends lost 0 bases at V and 7 bases at J; junction bases unmatched: 4. The V gene's germline CDR1 is SGDLS and CDR2 YYNGEE. There are 16 residues in the CDR3. CDR3 amino acids: CASSVGGQGASGELFF. The CDR3 DNA reads TGTGCCAGCAGCGTAGGGGGACAGGGGGCAAGCGGGGAGCTGTTTTTT.

The V and J genes are TRBV9 and TRBJ1-3, with TRBD1 identical over 7 bases. Germline V gene data show CDR1 as SGDLS and CDR2 as YYNGEE. The junction had 7 bases not matched to a gene; V was cut back by 4 bases and J by 3 bases. The length of the CDR3 is 15 residues. DNA for the CDR3: TGTGCCAGCAGCCCCGTCTCAGGGGGTGGAAACACCATATATTTT. Its translation: CASSPVSGGGNTIYF.

V and J are TRBV19 and TRBJ1-3; TRBD1 might be the D (5 bases). Germline V gene sequence: CDR1 LNHDA, CDR2 SQIVND (reference sequence). The CDR3 totals 15 residues. V lost 3 bases to trimming and J lost 2 bases, with 11 bases between them. The CDR3 region has the DNA TGTGCCAGTAGTATCGGACAACTAACTGGAAACACCATATATTTT. As protein: CASSIGQLTGNTIYF.

The rearrangement joins TRBV19 to TRBJ1-1; D ambiguous. Trimming stripped 9 bases from V and 0 bases from J, with 8 bases between. This CDR3 region has 12 residues. CDR1 and CDR2 (germline): LNHDA, SQIVND (reference sequence). CDR3 in amino acids: CASNHLNTEAFF. The CDR3 DNA is TGTGCCAGCAATCATCTGAACACTGAAGCTTTCTTT.

This clonotype was counted ten times or more. The rearrangement uses TRBV9 and TRBJ2-3, with D perhaps matching TRBD2 (7 bases). The CDR3 is 14 residues long. The V and J ends lost 4 bases and 4 bases respectively, with 13 bases between them. CDR1 is SGDLS and CDR2 is YYNGEE in the germline V gene. The chain's CDR3 is CASSWGGPSDTQYF. In DNA, the CDR3 is TGTGCCAGCAGCTGGGGGGGGCCCTCAGATACGCAGTATTTT.

The chain uses TRBV20-1 and TRBJ1-6; TRBD1 might be the D (6 bases). Trimming cost V 1 base and J 9 bases, with 13 bases left between them. Germline values: CDR1 DFQATT, CDR2 SNEGSKA (reference sequence). The CDR3 runs to 14 residues. CDR3 protein: CSARGAGVSSPLHF. In DNA form, the CDR3 reads TGCAGTGCTAGAGGGGCAGGGGTGAGTTCACCCCTCCACTTT.

This clonotype was seen repeatedly, ten times or more. The chain links TRBV20-1 to TRBJ2-3, with D possibly TRBD2 on 5 matching bases. The V end was cut by 6 bases, the J end by 2 bases, with 15 bases between. The CDR3 length is 14 residues. CDR1 and CDR2 (germline): DFQATT, SNEGSKA (reference sequence). As DNA, the CDR3 is TGCAGTGCCAACATTCGGGGTAACACAGATACGCAGTATTTT. Translating gives CSANIRGNTDTQYF.

The chain has TRBV2 and TRBJ2-1, with 8 bases that match TRBD1. V shed 5 bases, J shed 6 bases, and the junction held 12 bases outside the gene matches. In germline, CDR1 is SNHLY, CDR2 FYNNEI. The CDR3 totals 16 residues. This CDR3 reads CASSYTGAGGINEQFF. CDR3 nucleotides: TGTGCCAGCAGTTACACCGGGGCAGGGGGCATCAATGAGCAGTTCTTC.

About this clonotype itself: This sequence may be a read error, since a much larger clone differs from it by one base. The J gene is TRBJ2-3, the V gene TRBV10-3, with a weak D call TRBD1 (5 bases). The CDR3 totals 13 residues. The germline V and J ends were trimmed by 5 bases and 2 bases, with 8 bases remaining between them. The germline CDR1 and CDR2 sequences are ENHRY and SYGVKD. CDR3 loop: CAISYRPTDTQYF. As DNA, the CDR3 is TGTGCCATCAGTTACAGGCCCACAGATACGCAGTATTTT.

V usage is TRBV19 and J usage is TRBJ2-1; possible D gene TRBD1, 5 bases. Germline V gene data show CDR1 as LNHDA and CDR2 as SQIVND (reference sequence). The V and J ends lost 7 bases and 0 bases respectively, with 10 bases between them. The CDR3 totals 14 residues. The CDR3 bases are TGTGCCAGTAAAGAGACAGACTCCTACAATGAGCAGTTCTTC. The encoded protein is CASKETDSYNEQFF.

This clonotype has more than one count but fewer than ten. With a much larger clone just one base away, this may be a read error. J is TRBJ2-5 and V is TRBV20-1; 12 nucleotides match TRBD2. The CDR3 has 15 amino acids. The V and J ends lost 2 bases and 5 bases, in that order; junction bases with no gene match: 6. The germline V gene encodes CDR1 DFQATT and CDR2 SNEGSKA (reference sequence). The CDR3 region is CSARTSGGPSETQYF. The CDR3 coding sequence is TGCAGTGCTAGAACTAGCGGGGGGCCCTCGGAGACCCAGTACTTC.

The chain employs TRBV7-2 and TRBJ1-1; D may be TRBD1 (6 bases). V shed 7 bases and J shed 4 bases, with 13 bases lying between them. This CDR3 comprises 13 residues. Looked up from germline, CDR1 is SGHTA and CDR2 is FQGNSA. CDR3 nucleotides: TGTGCCAGCAAAAGGGGGGCGAGCACTGAAGCTTTCTTT. Translating gives CASKRGASTEAFF.

CDR3 in amino acids: CASNSGTASTDTQYF. The CDR3 DNA reads TGTGCCAGCAATAGCGGGACAGCTAGCACAGATACGCAGTATTTT. The chain has TRBV19 and TRBJ2-3; a weak D match, TRBD2 (8 bases). The CDR3 totals 15 residues. The V end was cut by 9 bases, the J end by 0 bases, with 16 bases between. Germline values: CDR1 LNHDA, CDR2 SQIVND (reference sequence).

This clonotype showed up just a few times. The rearrangement uses TRBV10-3 and TRBJ1-5; no reliable D call. V was cut by 2 bases and J by 5 bases, with 22 bases left in between. This CDR3 spans 18 amino acids. Looked up from germline, CDR1 is ENHRY and CDR2 is SYGVKD. CDR3: CAISEAREKRSLYQPQHF. The CDR3 DNA reads as TGTGCCATCAGTGAGGCCCGGGAAAAACGGTCACTGTATCAGCCCCAGCATTTT.

The V gene is TRBV10-3, the J gene TRBJ2-5, with TRBD1 matching over 10 bases. The CDR3 runs to 13 residues. V dropped 10 bases and J dropped 5; count of bases not matched to a gene: 7. Germline V CDR1 and CDR2: ENHRY, SYGVKD. The CDR3 sequence is CATVDRGGETQYF. DNA for the CDR3: TGTGCCACCGTGGACAGGGGGGGCGAGACCCAGTACTTC.